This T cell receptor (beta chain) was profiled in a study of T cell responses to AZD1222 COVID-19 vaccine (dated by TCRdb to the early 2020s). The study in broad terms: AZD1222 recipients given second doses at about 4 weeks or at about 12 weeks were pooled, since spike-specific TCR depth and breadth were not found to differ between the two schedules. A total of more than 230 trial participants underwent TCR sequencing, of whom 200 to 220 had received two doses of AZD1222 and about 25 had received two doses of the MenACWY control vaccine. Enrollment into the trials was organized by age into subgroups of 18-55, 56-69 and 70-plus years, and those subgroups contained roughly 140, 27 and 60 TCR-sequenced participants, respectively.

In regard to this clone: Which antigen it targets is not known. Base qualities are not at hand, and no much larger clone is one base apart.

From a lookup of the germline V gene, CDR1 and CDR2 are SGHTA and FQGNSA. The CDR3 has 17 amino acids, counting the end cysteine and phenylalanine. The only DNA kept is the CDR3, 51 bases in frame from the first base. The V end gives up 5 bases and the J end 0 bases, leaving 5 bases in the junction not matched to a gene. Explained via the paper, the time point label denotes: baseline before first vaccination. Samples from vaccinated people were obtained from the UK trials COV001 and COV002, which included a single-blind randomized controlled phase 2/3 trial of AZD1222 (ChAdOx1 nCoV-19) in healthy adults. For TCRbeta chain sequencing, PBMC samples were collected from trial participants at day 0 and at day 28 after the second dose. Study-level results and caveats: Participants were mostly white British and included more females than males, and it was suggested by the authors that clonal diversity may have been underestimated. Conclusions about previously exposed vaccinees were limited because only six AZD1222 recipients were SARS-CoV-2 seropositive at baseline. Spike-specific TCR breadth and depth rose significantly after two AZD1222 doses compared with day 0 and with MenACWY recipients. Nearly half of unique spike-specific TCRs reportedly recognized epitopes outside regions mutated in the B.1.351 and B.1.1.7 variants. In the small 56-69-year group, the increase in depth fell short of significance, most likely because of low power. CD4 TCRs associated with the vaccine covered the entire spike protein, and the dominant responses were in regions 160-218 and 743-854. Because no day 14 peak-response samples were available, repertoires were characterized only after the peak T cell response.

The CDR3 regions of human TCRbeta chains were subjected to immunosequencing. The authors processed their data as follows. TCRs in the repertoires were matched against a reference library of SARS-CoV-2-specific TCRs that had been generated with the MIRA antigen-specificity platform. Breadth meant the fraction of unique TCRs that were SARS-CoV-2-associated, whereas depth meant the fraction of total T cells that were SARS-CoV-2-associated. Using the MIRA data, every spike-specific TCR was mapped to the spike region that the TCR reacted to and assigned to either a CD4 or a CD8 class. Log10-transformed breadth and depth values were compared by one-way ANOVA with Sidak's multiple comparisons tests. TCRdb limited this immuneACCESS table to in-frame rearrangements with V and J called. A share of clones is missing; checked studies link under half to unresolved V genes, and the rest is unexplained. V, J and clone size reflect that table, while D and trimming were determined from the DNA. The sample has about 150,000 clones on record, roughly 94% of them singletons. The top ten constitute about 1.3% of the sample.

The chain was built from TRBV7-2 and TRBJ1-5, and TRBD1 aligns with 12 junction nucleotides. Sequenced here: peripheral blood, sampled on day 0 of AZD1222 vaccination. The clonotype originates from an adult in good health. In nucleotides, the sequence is TGTGCCAGCAGCCAGGGACAGGGGGCTTATAGCAATCAGCCCCAGCATTTT. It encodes CASSQGQGAYSNQPQHF.